The 22 T cell receptor beta chains given below trace back to one sample, sequenced in a study of OX40 agonist ivuxolimab in advanced cancers. Generated by immunoSEQ multiplex PCR, the TCRdb table keeps only in-frame clones and is missing some. The repertoire consists of more than 95,000 clones, with around 90% occurring once and the leading ten covering around 0.84%. Source: CD4+ or CD8+ T cells sorted from blood, taken in a trial of the OX40 agonist ivuxolimab. The receptors shown here come from an adult with an advanced solid tumor such as melanoma, head and neck, liver or kidney cancer.

The V gene is TRBV5-1, the J gene TRBJ2-3; D is possibly TRBD2 (6 bases). Trimming shortened V by 0 bases and J by 0 bases, and 11 bases separated the two germline ends. The CDR3 is 16 residues long. Germline CDR1 SGHRS, CDR2 YFSETQ. The CDR3 spells CASSLAGGDSTDTQYF. CDR3 bases: TGCGCCAGCAGCTTGGCTGGCGGGGATAGCACAGATACGCAGTATTTT.

The chain links TRBV5-1 to TRBJ1-5; D possibly corresponds to TRBD1 (5 bases). The CDR3 is made up of 17 amino acids. Germline assignment: CDR1 SGHRS and CDR2 YFSETQ. Trimming shortened V by 0 bases and J by 0 bases, and 13 bases separated the two germline ends. CDR3 sequence reads: CASSLEFETDSNQPQHF. CDR3 DNA: TGCGCCAGCAGCTTGGAATTCGAGACAGATAGCAATCAGCCCCAGCATTTT.

The chain has TRBV27 and TRBJ2-1, with 9 bases identical to TRBD2. Germline CDR1 and CDR2: MNHEY and SMNVEV (reference sequence). V shed 7 bases and J 2 bases; nucleotides not matched to a gene: 21. This CDR3 is built from 20 residues. The CDR3 DNA follows: TGTGCCAGCACGGTTGTTACTTGGGGCGGGAGGGGATGGACCTACAATGAGCAGTTCTTC. Translation gives CASTVVTWGGRGWTYNEQFF.

This sequence joins TRBV19 and TRBJ1-5, with D hard to call. The CDR3 has 15 residues. The germline V gene encodes CDR1 LNHDA and CDR2 SQIVND (reference sequence). V was shortened by 7 bases and J by 6 bases, with 19 bases between the two germline ends. CDR3 bases: TGTGCCAGTACCCCACCCGAGGGAACCGGTCAGCCCCAGCATTTT. Amino acid sequence: CASTPPEGTGQPQHF.

This clone was seen once. V usage is TRBV5-4 and J usage is TRBJ2-2, with 11 bases fitting TRBD2. This CDR3 spans 15 amino acids. In germline, CDR1 is SGHNT, CDR2 YYREEE (reference sequence). The ends lost 4 bases at V and 4 bases at J; junction bases unmatched: 3. The DNA of the CDR3 is TGTGCCAGCAGCCCTGGGACTAGCGGCACCGGGGAGCTGTTTTTT. Its protein product is CASSPGTSGTGELFF. Filled out from reference TRBV5-4 and TRBJ2-2, the complete variable domain reads ETGVTQSPTHLIKTRGQQVTLRCSSQSGHNTVSWYQQALGQGPQFIFQYYREEENGRGNFPPRFSGLQFPNYSSELNVNALELDDSALYLCASSPGTSGTGELFFGEGSRLTVL.

The chain joins TRBV28 to TRBJ1-4, with D perhaps TRBD1 (5 bases). The ends were cut back, 5 bases at V and 4 bases at J, with 8 bases in the middle. Germline values: CDR1 MDHEN, CDR2 SYDVKM. CDR3 size: 13 residues. The CDR3 sequence is CASSRQSNEKLFF. The CDR3 region has the DNA TGTGCCAGCAGTAGACAGAGTAATGAAAAACTGTTTTTT.

The CDR3 region has the DNA TGTGCCAGCAGTGAACGGGGTAGCGTGTACACCGGGGAGCTGTTTTTT. It translates to CASSERGSVYTGELFF. The rearrangement links TRBV6-1 to TRBJ2-2; perhaps TRBD2 as D (5 bases). With 2 bases removed from V and 3 bases from J, the gap between germline ends came to 13 bases. CDR3 length: 16 amino acids. Germline V gene lookup returns CDR1 MNHNS and CDR2 SASEGT.

On this clone: Other nucleotide sequences in the sample specify the same CDR3. This chain links TRBV28 with TRBJ1-1; possibly TRBD1 for D (5 bases). There are 14 residues in the CDR3. V shed 4 bases and J shed 0 bases, with 9 bases lying between them. From germline, CDR1 is MDHEN and CDR2 SYDVKM. CDR3 coding DNA: TGTGCCAGCAGTTCGGGGACGGTGAACACTGAAGCTTTCTTT. It encodes CASSSGTVNTEAFF.

The V and J genes are TRBV18 and TRBJ2-1, with 7 bases identical to TRBD1. Germline CDR1 is KGHSH and CDR2 is LQKENI. V was pared by 6 bases and J by 6 bases, with 5 bases of the junction left unmatched. CDR3 length: 13 residues. CDR3 protein: CASSSDRFNEQFF. The CDR3 region has the DNA TGTGCCAGCTCTTCGGACAGGTTCAATGAGCAGTTCTTC.

The chain combines TRBV5-1 with TRBJ1-1; 8 bases are a match to TRBD1. The V segment lost 3 bases and the J segment 5 bases; nucleotides outside the gene matches: 9. The CDR3 runs 15 residues. Germline-derived CDR1 and CDR2 are SGHRS and YFSETQ. The CDR3: CASSSGQGARTEAFF. The CDR3 region has the DNA TGCGCCAGCAGCTCGGGCCAGGGGGCGAGAACTGAAGCTTTCTTT. Full variable domain (remainder filled in from reference TRBV5-1 and TRBJ1-1): KAGVTQTPRYLIKTRGQQVTLSCSPISGHRSVSWYQQTPGQGLQFLFEYFSETQRNKGNFPGRFSGRQFSNSRSEMNVSTLELGDSALYLCASSSGQGARTEAFFGQGTRLTVV.

The V call is TRBV10-2, the J call TRBJ1-2, with D tentatively TRBD1 (5 bases). The CDR3 extends over 13 amino acids. The V and J ends lost 6 bases and 3 bases respectively, with 11 bases between them. Germline CDR1 is WSHSY and CDR2 is SAAADI. The CDR3 DNA follows: TGCGCCAGCAGCCTGGGGCGTGACTATGGCTACACCTTC. Translated: CASSLGRDYGYTF.

This clone showed up just once. This chain joins TRBV9 and TRBJ1-4; D gene uncertain. CDR3 length: 20 amino acids. CDR1 and CDR2 from the germline V gene are SGDLS and YYNGEE. Trimming pared 0 bases from V and 0 bases from J, leaving 21 bases between. The CDR3 protein is CASSVVRGRTPAATNEKLFF. The CDR3 region has the DNA TGTGCCAGCAGCGTAGTAAGAGGGCGGACCCCAGCTGCAACTAATGAAAAACTGTTTTTT.

The table lists this clone with a count of one. The genes are TRBV25-1 and TRBJ2-2; no clear D gene. Trimming removed 0 bases from V and 6 bases from J, with 8 bases in between. The CDR3 runs 14 residues. Germline-derived CDR1 and CDR2 are MGHDK and SYGVNS. CDR3 sequence: CASSEYITSGELFF. CDR3 bases: TGTGCCAGCAGTGAATATATAACGTCCGGGGAGCTGTTTTTT.

This chain joins TRBV28 and TRBJ2-6; 7 nucleotides line up with TRBD2. Trimming at V came to 3 bases and at J to 2 bases, leaving 1 base not matched to a gene. The CDR3 has 15 amino acids. Germline V lookup: CDR1 MDHEN, CDR2 SYDVKM. The CDR3 nucleotides read TGTGCCAGCAGTTTGGCGGGGGCTGGGGCCAACGTCCTGACTTTC. This sequence encodes CASSLAGAGANVLTF. The entire variable domain, with the rest obtained from reference TRBV28 and TRBJ2-6, is as follows: DVKVTQSSRYLVKRTGEKVFLECVQDMDHENMFWYRQDPGLGLRLIYFSYDVKMKEKGDIPEGYSVSREKKERFSLILESASTNQTSMYLCASSLAGAGANVLTFGAGSRLTVL.

The gene calls are TRBV5-1 and TRBJ2-7, with 7 bases aligning to TRBD2. Losses at the gene ends were 7 bases for V and 3 bases for J; bases not matched to a gene: 1. The germline V gene encodes CDR1 SGHRS and CDR2 YFSETQ. The CDR3 runs 11 residues. As DNA, the CDR3 is TGCGCCAGCCGGGGGGACTACGAGCAGTACTTC. It specifies CASRGDYEQYF.

The sample holds one count of this clone. This chain links TRBV9 with TRBJ1-1; D uncertain. Per the germline V gene, CDR1 is SGDLS and CDR2 is YYNGEE. Deletions cut 2 bases from V and 1 base from J, with 9 bases between. The CDR3 spans 14 residues. This CDR3 is CASSVSGENTEAFF. CDR3 nucleotide sequence: TGTGCCAGCAGCGTGAGTGGAGAGAACACTGAAGCTTTCTTT.

The chain joins TRBV18 to TRBJ1-5, with TRBD1 identical over 7 bases. CDR1 is KGHSH, CDR2 LQKENI, per germline. Trimming at V came to 2 bases and at J to 7 bases, leaving 14 bases not matched to a gene. The CDR3 totals 17 residues. The CDR3 nucleotides read TGTGCCAGCTCACCAAGGCCCTGGACAGGCCTTGAGCAGCCCCAGCATTTT. It yields the protein CASSPRPWTGLEQPQHF.

This clone has more than one count but fewer than ten. The chain combines TRBV6-6 with TRBJ2-7; 7 nucleotides align to TRBD1. From germline, CDR1 is MNHNY and CDR2 SVGAGI (reference sequence). This CDR3 is 14 amino acids long. V was clipped by 5 bases and J by 5 bases; unmatched bases: 9. DNA of the CDR3: TGTGCCAGCAGTGCAGAGACAGGGTCCGACGAGCAGTACTTC. Translation: CASSAETGSDEQYF.

The CDR3 DNA is TGTGCCAGCAGTGGACAGAACTATGGCTACACCTTC. Translating gives CASSGQNYGYTF. The chain combines TRBV2 with TRBJ1-2; a weak D match, TRBD1 (5 bases). CDR1 and CDR2 from the germline V gene are SNHLY and FYNNEI. Trimming pared 4 bases from V and 2 bases from J, leaving 5 bases between. The CDR3 extends over 12 amino acids.

The chain has TRBV28 and TRBJ1-5; tentatively, D is TRBD1 (5 bases). The CDR3 runs to 15 residues. In germline, CDR1 is MDHEN, CDR2 SYDVKM. Trimming removed 3 bases from V and 7 bases from J, with 16 bases in between. This chain's CDR3 is CASSFGAGSWQPQHF. CDR3 nucleotide sequence: TGTGCCAGCAGTTTTGGGGCAGGATCATGGCAGCCCCAGCATTTT. Filled out from reference TRBV28 and TRBJ1-5, the complete variable domain reads DVKVTQSSRYLVKRTGEKVFLECVQDMDHENMFWYRQDPGLGLRLIYFSYDVKMKEKGDIPEGYSVSREKKERFSLILESASTNQTSMYLCASSFGAGSWQPQHFGDGTRLSIL.

V and J are TRBV28 and TRBJ2-7; 7 bases align to TRBD1. This CDR3 is 16 amino acids long. V shed 4 bases, J shed 2 bases, and the junction held 11 bases outside the gene matches. Germline V lookup: CDR1 MDHEN, CDR2 SYDVKM. The CDR3 is CASSSLSRDSPYEQYF. The CDR3 bases are TGTGCCAGCAGTTCATTATCACGGGACAGTCCCTACGAGCAGTACTTC.

The count of this clone is one. The V call is TRBV6-6, the J call TRBJ2-7; 10 bases map to TRBD1. The CDR3 runs to 14 residues. Unmatched junction bases numbered 4, after V lost 5 bases and J lost 3 bases. Germline values: CDR1 MNHNY, CDR2 SVGAGI (reference sequence). CDR3 sequence: CASSRDRGVYEQYF. CDR3 DNA sequence: TGTGCCAGCAGTCGGGACAGGGGTGTCTACGAGCAGTACTTC.